The next 29 T cell receptor beta chains were all read from a single sample in a study of shared clonotypes between healthy human individuals. Method: immunoSEQ multiplex PCR; TCRdb's copy keeps in-frame clones and lacks some. The repertoire holds some 2,500,000 clones, 85% to 95% seen once, with 0.37% in the top ten. Sequenced sample: naive CD4+ T cells from PBMCs. Subset given: CD45RA+ positively selected. The receptor source for this set is a man aged 18 to 29 in good health. Some clones in this sample may be carry-over from other donors' samples.

For this clone: A read error may account for a junction end that differs from germline. The V call is TRBV4-1, the J call TRBJ2-3; 9 nucleotides agree with TRBD2. CDR1 and CDR2 from the germline V gene are MGHRA and YSYEKL. The CDR3 runs 15 residues. Here the CDR3 DNA reads TGCGCCAGCACCCAACCGGGACTAGCTTCAGATACGCAGTATTTT. It translates to CASTQPGLASDTQYF.

The chain uses TRBV11-3 and TRBJ2-1, with D hard to call. Germline lookup yields CDR1 SGHNT and CDR2 YENEEA. The CDR3 is made up of 13 amino acids. V was trimmed by 0 bases and J by 5 bases, leaving 5 bases between them. CDR3 DNA sequence: TGTGCCAGCAGCTTAGACAGGAACAATGAGCAGTTCTTC. Its protein is CASSLDRNNEQFF.

The J gene is TRBJ2-7, the V gene TRBV5-1; 12 bases are shared with TRBD2. CDR3 size: 15 residues. With V trimmed by 7 bases and J by 5 bases, 10 bases remained unmatched. Per the germline V gene, CDR1 is SGHRS and CDR2 is YFSETQ. The CDR3 protein is CASGERLAGVNEQYF. The CDR3 nucleotides are TGCGCCAGCGGCGAGCGACTAGCGGGAGTCAACGAGCAGTACTTC.

The chain has TRBV7-9 and TRBJ2-2; the D gene could be TRBD1 or TRBD2 (5 bases each). CDR1 and CDR2 from the germline V gene are SEHNR and FQNEAQ (reference sequence). V was clipped by 2 bases and J by 4 bases, with 11 bases between them. The CDR3 runs to 15 residues. The CDR3 DNA is TGTGCCAGCAGCTTATTGGCAGGGACCACCGGGGAGCTGTTTTTT. Its translation: CASSLLAGTTGELFF.

The rearrangement uses TRBV29-1 and TRBJ2-1; the match to TRBD2 covers 7 bases. CDR1 and CDR2 from the germline V gene are SQVTM and ANQGSEA. Trimming took 1 base from V and 1 from J; bases not matched to a gene: 7. The CDR3 runs 16 residues. The CDR3 DNA follows: TGCAGCGTTGAAGCGCTAGCGGCAGCTTCCTACAATGAGCAGTTCTTC. It yields the protein CSVEALAAASYNEQFF.

This chain joins TRBV4-1 and TRBJ2-3; D assignment may be TRBD1 or TRBD2 (5 bases each). This CDR3 is built from 16 residues. Germline CDR1 is MGHRA and CDR2 is YSYEKL. Trimming cost V 6 bases and J 0 bases, with 16 bases left between them. CDR3 in amino acids: CASRDLGLASTDTQYF. DNA for the CDR3: TGCGCCAGCAGGGATCTGGGGCTAGCAAGCACAGATACGCAGTATTTT.

The rearrangement joins TRBV11-2 to TRBJ1-1; 12 positions match TRBD1. Trimming cost V 5 bases and J 4 bases; bases outside gene matches: 11. Germline V gene data show CDR1 as SGHAT and CDR2 as FQNNGV. This CDR3 comprises 17 residues. This CDR3 is CASSPRDRGPVGTEAFF. The CDR3 nucleotides are TGTGCCAGCAGCCCCCGGGACAGGGGGCCCGTGGGCACTGAAGCTTTCTTT.

This sequence joins TRBV7-2 and TRBJ1-2; 7 nucleotides match TRBD1. The V and J ends lost 5 bases and 5 bases, in that order; junction bases with no gene match: 5. Per germline, CDR1 SGHTA and CDR2 FQGNSA. The CDR3 spans 13 residues. The CDR3 region is CASSQKTGYGYTF. The CDR3 DNA reads TGTGCCAGCAGCCAAAAGACAGGGTATGGCTACACCTTC.

V is TRBV18 and J is TRBJ2-1; D might be TRBD2 (6 bases). V lost 2 bases and J lost 2, with 10 bases in between. Germline CDR1 and CDR2: KGHSH and LQKENI. CDR3 length equals 15 residues. CDR3 DNA: TGTGCCAGCTCACCATTTAGCGGAACCTACAATGAGCAGTTCTTC. Residues: CASSPFSGTYNEQFF.

This sequence joins TRBV4-2 and TRBJ2-1, with 11 nucleotides matching TRBD2. The CDR3 runs 16 residues. With 5 bases clipped from V and 4 bases from J, the junction kept 7 bases outside the gene matches. Looked up from germline, CDR1 is LGHNA and CDR2 is YNFKEQ. CDR3 in amino acids: CASSSLTSGTYNEQFF. The CDR3 region has the DNA TGTGCCAGCAGCTCCTTGACTAGCGGGACTTACAATGAGCAGTTCTTC.

J is TRBJ2-5 and V is TRBV14; TRBD2 aligns across 9 bases. The CDR3 length is 14 residues. From germline, CDR1 is SGHDN and CDR2 FVKESK. V dropped 1 base and J dropped 5; count of bases not matched to a gene: 2. The CDR3 DNA reads as TGTGCCAGCAGCCAAGTAGCGGGAGACGAGACCCAGTACTTC. Translated, it gives CASSQVAGDETQYF.

This clone was detected once. The chain recombines TRBV7-9 with TRBJ2-5; D is ambiguous. Germline V CDR1 and CDR2: SEHNR, FQNEAQ (reference sequence). Trimming pared 5 bases from V and 5 bases from J, leaving 21 bases between. The CDR3 covers 16 residues. The CDR3 loop is CASSRNLDTVSETQYF. The DNA for the CDR3 is TGTGCCAGCAGCCGAAACTTAGATACGGTCAGTGAGACCCAGTACTTC.

This chain connects TRBV28 to TRBJ2-1; D tentatively fits TRBD1 or TRBD2 (5 bases each). V lost 5 bases and J lost 5, with 13 bases in between. The CDR3 sequence is 14 residues long. Looked up from germline, CDR1 is MDHEN and CDR2 is SYDVKM. The CDR3 DNA sequence: TGTGCCAGCAGTCACGGGACCCAGCACAATGAGCAGTTCTTC. Amino acid sequence: CASSHGTQHNEQFF.

This clone was seen only once. The gene calls are TRBV11-3 and TRBJ2-7; weak D call: TRBD1 (5 bases). The CDR3 consists of 14 residues. With 5 bases removed from V and 0 bases from J, the gap between germline ends came to 11 bases. The germline gives CDR1 SGHNT, CDR2 YENEEA. Written as DNA, the CDR3 is TGTGCCAGCAGCGCTCAGGGTCACTCCTACGAGCAGTACTTC. As protein: CASSAQGHSYEQYF.

The chain carries TRBV27 and TRBJ1-2, with 11 nucleotides matching TRBD1. The length of the CDR3 is 13 residues. V dropped 6 bases and J dropped 4; count of bases not matched to a gene: 1. Germline assignment: CDR1 MNHEY and CDR2 SMNVEV (reference sequence). CDR3 DNA: TGTGCCAGCAGGGGGACAGGGGGCTATGGCTACACCTTC. Translating gives CASRGTGGYGYTF.

This clone occurred once. Additional DNA sequences in this sample encode the identical CDR3. This sequence joins TRBV5-1 and TRBJ2-5, with TRBD1 matching over 8 bases. CDR1 and CDR2 from the germline V gene are SGHRS and YFSETQ. Germline trimming cut 4 bases from V and 1 base from J; bases unmatched to any gene: 3. The CDR3 is 14 residues long. CDR3 sequence reads: CASSPGTGQETQYF. Here the CDR3 DNA reads TGCGCCAGCAGCCCGGGGACAGGCCAAGAGACCCAGTACTTC.

The chain joins TRBV28 to TRBJ2-7; D call uncertain. V lost 5 bases, J lost 3 bases, and 11 bases lay in between. Germline V gene data show CDR1 as MDHEN and CDR2 as SYDVKM. The CDR3 sequence is 13 residues long. CDR3 protein: CASSPPRIYEQYF. Written as DNA, the CDR3 is TGTGCCAGCAGTCCTCCGCGTATCTACGAGCAGTACTTC.

The chain couples TRBV19 to TRBJ2-5; TRBD1 is a possible D gene (6 bases). Germline V gives CDR1 LNHDA, CDR2 SQIVND (reference sequence). Trimming pared 4 bases from V and 5 bases from J, leaving 20 bases between. The CDR3 totals 16 residues. The CDR3 bases are TGTGCCAGTAGTAGACGAGGACAGTCGCAATTGGAGACCCAGTACTTC. It encodes CASSRRGQSQLETQYF.

This rearrangement joins TRBV5-1 to TRBJ1-4, with D perhaps TRBD1 (5 bases). This CDR3 region has 15 residues. Trimming took off 0 bases at V and 7 bases at J, with 13 bases between the two ends. Looked up from germline, CDR1 is SGHRS and CDR2 is YFSETQ. DNA of the CDR3: TGCGCCAGCAGCTTGGGCGCAGGGCCTTCTGAAAAACTGTTTTTT. Residues: CASSLGAGPSEKLFF.

The CDR3 DNA follows: TGTGCCAGCAGAACTAGCGGAGCCCCCCACGAGCAGTACTTC. This translates into CASRTSGAPHEQYF. This chain connects TRBV2 to TRBJ2-7; TRBD2 agrees at 8 bases. This CDR3 is built from 14 residues. CDR1 and CDR2 (germline): SNHLY, FYNNEI. V shed 6 bases and J 5 bases; nucleotides not matched to a gene: 9.

This chain links TRBV28 with TRBJ2-7; 9 bases agree with TRBD1. With V trimmed by 4 bases and J by 2 bases, 9 bases remained unmatched. The CDR3 extends over 16 amino acids. CDR1 and CDR2 (germline): MDHEN, SYDVKM. CDR3 protein: CASSSTGTGNPYEQYF. CDR3 bases: TGTGCCAGCAGTTCAACCGGGACAGGGAACCCCTACGAGCAGTACTTC.

The chain uses TRBV11-2 and TRBJ2-7; no firm D call. V was cut by 0 bases and J by 4 bases, with 16 bases left in between. This CDR3 contains 16 residues. Germline V CDR1 and CDR2: SGHAT, FQNNGV. The CDR3 spells CASSLDRIGLRYEQYF. The CDR3 region has the DNA TGTGCCAGCAGCTTAGATCGAATAGGGCTTCGGTACGAGCAGTACTTC.

This clone was detected a few times. The rearrangement uses TRBV7-2 and TRBJ1-1; D remains ambiguous. Germline CDR1 is SGHTA and CDR2 is FQGNSA. The CDR3 contains 14 residues. V was clipped by 1 base and J by 3 bases, with 9 bases between them. The chain's CDR3 is CASSLDPLDTEAFF. CDR3 bases: TGTGCCAGCAGCTTAGATCCTTTAGACACTGAAGCTTTCTTT.

This clone was found a few times. The DNA of the CDR3 is TGTGCCAGCACCAGGGGACGGATCATGAACACTGAAGCTTTCTTT. Translated: CASTRGRIMNTEAFF. The chain has TRBV28 and TRBJ1-1; possible D gene TRBD1, 6 bases. Per germline, CDR1 MDHEN and CDR2 SYDVKM. The germline V and J ends were trimmed by 7 bases and 0 bases, with 15 bases remaining between them. The CDR3 runs to 15 residues. Looking up the rest from reference TRBV28 and TRBJ1-1 gives the full variable domain: DVKVTQSSRYLVKRTGEKVFLECVQDMDHENMFWYRQDPGLGLRLIYFSYDVKMKEKGDIPEGYSVSREKKERFSLILESASTNQTSMYLCASTRGRIMNTEAFFGQGTRLTVV.

The chain employs TRBV19 and TRBJ2-1, with 8 bases matching TRBD2. The CDR3 has 13 residues. V was clipped by 0 bases and J by 15 bases; unmatched bases: 7. The germline gives CDR1 LNHDA, CDR2 SQIVND (reference sequence). The CDR3 here is CASSIDRVAGTFF. The CDR3 nucleotides are TGTGCCAGTAGTATAGATCGGGTAGCGGGGACGTTCTTC.

V usage is TRBV28 and J usage is TRBJ2-5; possible D gene TRBD1, 5 bases. V dropped 3 bases and J dropped 1 base, with 9 bases sitting between them. This CDR3 has 14 residues. Per the germline V gene, CDR1 is MDHEN and CDR2 is SYDVKM. Written as DNA, the CDR3 is TGTGCCAGCAGTTTGATGGGGCCCCAAGAGACCCAGTACTTC. Amino acid sequence: CASSLMGPQETQYF. The full variable domain, with the rest looked up from reference TRBV28 and TRBJ2-5, is DVKVTQSSRYLVKRTGEKVFLECVQDMDHENMFWYRQDPGLGLRLIYFSYDVKMKEKGDIPEGYSVSREKKERFSLILESASTNQTSMYLCASSLMGPQETQYFGPGTRLLVL.

The chain is built from TRBV2 and TRBJ1-5; 8 nucleotides line up with TRBD1. The CDR3 spans 15 residues. Trimming removed 5 bases from V and 6 bases from J; junction bases left unmatched: 9. In germline, CDR1 is SNHLY, CDR2 FYNNEI. Written as DNA, the CDR3 is TGTGCCAGCAGTCAGGACAGGGAGGATATTCAGCCCCAGCATTTT. Its translation is CASSQDREDIQPQHF.

CDR3 DNA sequence: TGTGCCAGCAGCCGCCGACAGGGCGAAGAGACCCAGTACTTC. As protein: CASSRRQGEETQYF. V gene TRBV2 combines with J gene TRBJ2-5; 7 bases align to TRBD1. The CDR3 has 14 residues. V trimming: 6 bases; J trimming: 3 bases; junction bases outside the gene matches: 7. Germline lookup yields CDR1 SNHLY and CDR2 FYNNEI.

The chain has TRBV18 and TRBJ2-6; TRBD1 agrees at 8 bases. This CDR3 has 19 amino acids. Trimming took 2 bases from V and 0 from J; bases not matched to a gene: 9. The germline V gene has CDR1 KGHSH and CDR2 LQKENI. The DNA for the CDR3 is TGTGCCAGCTCACCAGGTGGGACAGGAGTCCTCTCTGGGGCCAACGTCCTGACTTTC. It yields the protein CASSPGGTGVLSGANVLTF.